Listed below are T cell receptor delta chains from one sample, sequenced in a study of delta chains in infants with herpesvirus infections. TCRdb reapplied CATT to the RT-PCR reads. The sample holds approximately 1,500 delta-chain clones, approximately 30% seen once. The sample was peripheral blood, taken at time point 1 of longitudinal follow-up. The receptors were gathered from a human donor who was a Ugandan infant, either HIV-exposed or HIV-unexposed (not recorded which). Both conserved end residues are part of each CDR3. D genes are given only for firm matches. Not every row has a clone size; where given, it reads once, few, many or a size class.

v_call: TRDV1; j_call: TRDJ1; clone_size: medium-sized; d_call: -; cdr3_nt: TGTGCTCTTGGGGAACTTTTAGGGAGGGGTCACACCGATAAACTCATCTTT; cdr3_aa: CALGELLGRGHTDKLIF
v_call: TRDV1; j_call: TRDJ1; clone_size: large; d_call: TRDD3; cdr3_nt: TGTGCTCTTGGGGAATTCTCTGGGGGATACGCGGTTACCGATAAACTCATCTTT; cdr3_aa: CALGEFSGGYAVTDKLIF
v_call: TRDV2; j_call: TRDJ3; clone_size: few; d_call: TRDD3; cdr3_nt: TGTGCCTGTGACACTGGGGGATACCGGTCCTGGGACACCCGACAGATGTTTTTC; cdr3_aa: CACDTGGYRSWDTRQMFF
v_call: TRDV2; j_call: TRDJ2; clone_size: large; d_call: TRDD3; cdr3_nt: TGTGCCTGTGACGTACTGGGGGCTTTGACAGCACAACTCTTCTTT; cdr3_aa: CACDVLGALTAQLFF
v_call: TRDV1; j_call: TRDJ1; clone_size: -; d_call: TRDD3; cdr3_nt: TGTGCTCTTGGGGAACCCCTAACTTCCGCGCCGTACTGGGGGATAATCTCTACCGATAAACTCATCTTT; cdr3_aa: CALGEPLTSAPYWGIISTDKLIF
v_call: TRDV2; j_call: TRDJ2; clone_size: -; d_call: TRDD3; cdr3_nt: TGTGCCTGTGACACGCTGGGGGCGTCCTCGACAGCACAACTCTTCTTT; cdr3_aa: CACDTLGASSTAQLFF
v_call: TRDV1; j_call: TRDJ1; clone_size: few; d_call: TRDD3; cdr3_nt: TGTGCTCTTGGGGCCCCCTCCTACGGTGGGGGATCGGAGTACACCGATAAACTCATCTTT; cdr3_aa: CALGAPSYGGGSEYTDKLIF
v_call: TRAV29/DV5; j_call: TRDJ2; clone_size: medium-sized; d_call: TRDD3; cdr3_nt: TGTGCAGCAAGCGCGCGCGAATGGGGGATCAGGCTGACAGCACAACTCTTCTTT; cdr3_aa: CAASAREWGIRLTAQLFF
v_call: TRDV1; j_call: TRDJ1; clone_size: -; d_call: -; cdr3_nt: TGTGCTCTTGGGGAAGAGTCCTATGGGAGGGGCGACTTAGGGTACACCGATAAACTCATCTTT; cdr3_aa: CALGEESYGRGDLGYTDKLIF
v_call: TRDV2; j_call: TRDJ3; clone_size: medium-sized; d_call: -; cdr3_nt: TGTGCCTGTGACACCTGGGGGCTTAGCTCCTGGGACACCCGACAGATGTTTTTC; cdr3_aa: CACDTWGLSSWDTRQMFF
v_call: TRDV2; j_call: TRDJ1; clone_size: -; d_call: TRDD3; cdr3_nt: TGTGCCTGTGCCACCCTGGGGGATCACACCGATAAACTCATCTTT; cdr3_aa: CACATLGDHTDKLIF
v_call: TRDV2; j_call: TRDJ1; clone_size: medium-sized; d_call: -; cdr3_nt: TGTGCCTGTGACACCGTGGGATTCGCCTCCACCGATAAACTCATCTTT; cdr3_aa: CACDTVGFASTDKLIF
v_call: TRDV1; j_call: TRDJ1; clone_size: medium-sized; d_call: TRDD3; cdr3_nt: TGTGCTCTTGGGCCCCTTCCCTCCTACAGGGGCAAGCGTACTGGGGGAGACTTCAACACCGATAAACTCATCTTT; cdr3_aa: CALGPLPSYRGKRTGGDFNTDKLIF
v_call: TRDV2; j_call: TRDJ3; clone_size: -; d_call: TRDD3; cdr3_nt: TGTGCCTGTGACATACTGGGGGATACCTGGGACACCCGACAGATGTTTTTC; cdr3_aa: CACDILGDTWDTRQMFF
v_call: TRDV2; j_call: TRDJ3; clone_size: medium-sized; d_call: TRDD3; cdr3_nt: TGTGCCTGTGACACCGTACTGGGGGCCTGGGACACCCGACAGATGTTTTTC; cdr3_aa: CACDTVLGAWDTRQMFF
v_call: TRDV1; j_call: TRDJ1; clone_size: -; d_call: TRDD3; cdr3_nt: TGTGCTCTTGGGGAACTTTACCTCCGGACTGGGGGATACGCCCGAATATCTATCGATAAACTCATCTTT; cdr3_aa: CALGELYLRTGGYARISIDKLIF
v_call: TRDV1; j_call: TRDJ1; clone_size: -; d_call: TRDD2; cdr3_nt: TGTGCTCTTGGGGTACTACTTCCTACTCCGTACTGGGAGGGGAGTCCCTTAGATAAACTCATCTTT; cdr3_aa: CALGVLLPTPYWEGSPLDKLIF
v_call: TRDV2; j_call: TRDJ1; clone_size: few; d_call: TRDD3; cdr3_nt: TGTGCCTGTGACACCGGTGGGTCATATCCTACTGGGGGTAGTACCCTGTACACCGATAAACTCATCTTT; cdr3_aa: CACDTGGSYPTGGSTLYTDKLIF
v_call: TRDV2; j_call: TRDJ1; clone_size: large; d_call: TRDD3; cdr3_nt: TGTGCCTGTGAACCGGTTCCAAGCTGGGGGATCCCGCCCGATAAACTCATCTTT; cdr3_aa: CACEPVPSWGIPPDKLIF
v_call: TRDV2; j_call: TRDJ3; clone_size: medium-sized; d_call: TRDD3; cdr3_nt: TGTGCCTGTGACAATACTGGGGGATCCTGGGACACCCGACAGATGTTTTTC; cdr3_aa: CACDNTGGSWDTRQMFF
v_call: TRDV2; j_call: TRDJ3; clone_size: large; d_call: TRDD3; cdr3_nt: TGTGCCTGTGACACCGTACTGGGGGATAGCTCCTGGGACACCCGACAGATGTTTTTC; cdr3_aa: CACDTVLGDSSWDTRQMFF
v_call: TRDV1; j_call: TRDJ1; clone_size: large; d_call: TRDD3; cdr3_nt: TGTGCTCTTGGGGAACTGGATCGTGGGGGATACGCCGGTATCGATAAACTCATCTTT; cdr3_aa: CALGELDRGGYAGIDKLIF
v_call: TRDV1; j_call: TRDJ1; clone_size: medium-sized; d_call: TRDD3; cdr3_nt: TGTGCTCTTGGGGAACGGGCCCTACGTCTTTTCCTGGGGGATAATCCCCTAAAACTCATCTTT; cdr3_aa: CALGERALRLFLGDNPLKLIF
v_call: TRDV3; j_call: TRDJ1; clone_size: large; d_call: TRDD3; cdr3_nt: TGTGCCCGTGATTCCTACGGAGGGGATACGACCCCTTACACCGATAAACTCATCTTT; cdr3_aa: CARDSYGGDTTPYTDKLIF
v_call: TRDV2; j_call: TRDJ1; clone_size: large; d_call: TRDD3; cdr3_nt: TGTGCCTGTGACACCTGGAGGGCCTGGGGGATACAAAGCGATAAACTCATCTTT; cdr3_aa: CACDTWRAWGIQSDKLIF
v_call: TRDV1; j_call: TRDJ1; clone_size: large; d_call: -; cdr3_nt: TGTGCTCTTGGGGAACTCCACGTACTCCCCGGCGGTAAACTCATCTTT; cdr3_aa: CALGELHVLPGGKLIF
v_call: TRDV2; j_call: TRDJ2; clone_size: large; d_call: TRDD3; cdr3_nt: TGTGCCTGTGACAGACTGGGGGATACTCGGCTGACAGCACAACTCTTCTTT; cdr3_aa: CACDRLGDTRLTAQLFF
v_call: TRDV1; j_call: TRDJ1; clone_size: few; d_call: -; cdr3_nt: TGTGCTCTTGGGGAAGGCCTTCCTATACGCTGGGGGAAGAGTGAACTCATCTTT; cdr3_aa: CALGEGLPIRWGKSELIF
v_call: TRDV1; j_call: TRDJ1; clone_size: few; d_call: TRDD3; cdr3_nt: TGTGCTCTTGGGGAACCGGACCTTCCTCCTTACTGGGGGATCTTGGACACCGATAAACTCATCTTT; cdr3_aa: CALGEPDLPPYWGILDTDKLIF
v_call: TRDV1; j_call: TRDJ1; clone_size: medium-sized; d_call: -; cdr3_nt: TGTGCTCTTGGGGATGGACCCTTCCTACATAGTACTGGGGGAAAGTACCTTTACACCGATAAACTCATCTTT; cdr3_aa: CALGDGPFLHSTGGKYLYTDKLIF
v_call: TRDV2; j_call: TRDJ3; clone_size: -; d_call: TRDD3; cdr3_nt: TGTGCCTGTGACAGTACTGGGGGATATAGCTCCTGGGACACCCGACAGATGTTTTTC; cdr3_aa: CACDSTGGYSSWDTRQMFF
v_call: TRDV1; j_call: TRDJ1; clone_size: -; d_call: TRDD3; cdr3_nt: TGTGCTCTACTTCCTTGGACTGGGGGATACGCGGAAGGACTCATCTTT; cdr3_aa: CALLPWTGGYAEGLIF
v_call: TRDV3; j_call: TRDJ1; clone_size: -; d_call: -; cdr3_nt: TGTGCCTTTCGGGGGGGGTACACCGATAAACTCATCTTT; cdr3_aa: CAFRGGYTDKLIF
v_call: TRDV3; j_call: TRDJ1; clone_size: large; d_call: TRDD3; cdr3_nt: TGTGCCTCTCTCTTCCCCGGAGGATGGGGGGATACTCGCACCGATAAACTCATCTTT; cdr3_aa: CASLFPGGWGDTRTDKLIF
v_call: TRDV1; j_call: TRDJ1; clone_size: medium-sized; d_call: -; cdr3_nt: TGTGCTCTTGGGGAACTTCTATCACACCCTCGGTACACCGATAAACTCATCTTT; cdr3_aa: CALGELLSHPRYTDKLIF
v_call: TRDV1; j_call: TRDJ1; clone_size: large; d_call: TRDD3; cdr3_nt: TGTGCTCTTGGGGAACACCCCATTCCTACGGCTGGGGGATCGAATAAACTCATCTTT; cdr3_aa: CALGEHPIPTAGGSNKLIF
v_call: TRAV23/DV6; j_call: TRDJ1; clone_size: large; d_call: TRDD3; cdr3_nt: TGTGCTGTGCTCTGGGGGACCCCGTACACCGATAAACTCATCTTT; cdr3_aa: CAVLWGTPYTDKLIF
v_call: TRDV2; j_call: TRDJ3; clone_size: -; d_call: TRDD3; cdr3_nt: TGTGCCTGTGACACCTACTGGGGGCCCAGCTCCTGGGACACCCGACAGATGTTTTTC; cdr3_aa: CACDTYWGPSSWDTRQMFF